In its sample, the clone carrying this T cell receptor (beta chain) was seen a few times. What it binds is not known. The same CDR3 is also encoded by other DNA sequences in this sample. Some clones are missing from TCRdb's copy, which holds only in-frame ones; the method was immunoSEQ multiplex PCR. This table holds some 120,000 clones, 90% found once. This sample is drawn from a study of graft-versus-host responses after intestinal transplantation. Whole-study findings and limits: GvH clones appeared in recipient marrow, some first in ileum or blood. Declining HvG levels early post-transplant were linked to peak circulating GvH clone levels.

The germline V gene has CDR1 SGDLS and CDR2 YYNGEE. This CDR3 comprises 13 residues. The V and J ends lost 0 bases and 4 bases respectively, with 4 bases between them. The clonotype comes from a human donor who received an intestinal transplant. The chain employs TRBV9 and TRBJ2-2; no clear D gene. The source material was unstimulated CD4+ T cells sorted from spleen or lymph node cells, sampled before intestinal transplant. The CDR3 region is CASSVGGTGELFF. In DNA, the CDR3 is TGTGCCAGCAGCGTAGGCGGCACCGGGGAGCTGTTTTTT.